This T cell receptor beta chain originates from a study of blood T cell repertoires in COVID-19. The CDR3 is 14 amino acids. V lost 5 bases to trimming and J lost 1 base; unmatched junction nucleotides: 4. Germline CDR1 SEHNR, CDR2 FQNEAQ (reference sequence). Data came from immunoSEQ multiplex PCR; TCRdb stores just in-frame clones and leaves some out. The top ten hold less than 7% of the sample, which has tens of thousands of clones, about nine tenths seen once. The sample comprised peripheral blood. The TCR was taken from a human donor in a cohort sampled during active COVID-19. The rearrangement uses TRBV7-9 and TRBJ1-1; 7 nucleotides align to TRBD1. The CDR3 is CASSKQGSNTEAFF. Here the CDR3 DNA reads TGTGCCAGCAGCAAACAGGGGTCGAACACTGAAGCTTTCTTT.